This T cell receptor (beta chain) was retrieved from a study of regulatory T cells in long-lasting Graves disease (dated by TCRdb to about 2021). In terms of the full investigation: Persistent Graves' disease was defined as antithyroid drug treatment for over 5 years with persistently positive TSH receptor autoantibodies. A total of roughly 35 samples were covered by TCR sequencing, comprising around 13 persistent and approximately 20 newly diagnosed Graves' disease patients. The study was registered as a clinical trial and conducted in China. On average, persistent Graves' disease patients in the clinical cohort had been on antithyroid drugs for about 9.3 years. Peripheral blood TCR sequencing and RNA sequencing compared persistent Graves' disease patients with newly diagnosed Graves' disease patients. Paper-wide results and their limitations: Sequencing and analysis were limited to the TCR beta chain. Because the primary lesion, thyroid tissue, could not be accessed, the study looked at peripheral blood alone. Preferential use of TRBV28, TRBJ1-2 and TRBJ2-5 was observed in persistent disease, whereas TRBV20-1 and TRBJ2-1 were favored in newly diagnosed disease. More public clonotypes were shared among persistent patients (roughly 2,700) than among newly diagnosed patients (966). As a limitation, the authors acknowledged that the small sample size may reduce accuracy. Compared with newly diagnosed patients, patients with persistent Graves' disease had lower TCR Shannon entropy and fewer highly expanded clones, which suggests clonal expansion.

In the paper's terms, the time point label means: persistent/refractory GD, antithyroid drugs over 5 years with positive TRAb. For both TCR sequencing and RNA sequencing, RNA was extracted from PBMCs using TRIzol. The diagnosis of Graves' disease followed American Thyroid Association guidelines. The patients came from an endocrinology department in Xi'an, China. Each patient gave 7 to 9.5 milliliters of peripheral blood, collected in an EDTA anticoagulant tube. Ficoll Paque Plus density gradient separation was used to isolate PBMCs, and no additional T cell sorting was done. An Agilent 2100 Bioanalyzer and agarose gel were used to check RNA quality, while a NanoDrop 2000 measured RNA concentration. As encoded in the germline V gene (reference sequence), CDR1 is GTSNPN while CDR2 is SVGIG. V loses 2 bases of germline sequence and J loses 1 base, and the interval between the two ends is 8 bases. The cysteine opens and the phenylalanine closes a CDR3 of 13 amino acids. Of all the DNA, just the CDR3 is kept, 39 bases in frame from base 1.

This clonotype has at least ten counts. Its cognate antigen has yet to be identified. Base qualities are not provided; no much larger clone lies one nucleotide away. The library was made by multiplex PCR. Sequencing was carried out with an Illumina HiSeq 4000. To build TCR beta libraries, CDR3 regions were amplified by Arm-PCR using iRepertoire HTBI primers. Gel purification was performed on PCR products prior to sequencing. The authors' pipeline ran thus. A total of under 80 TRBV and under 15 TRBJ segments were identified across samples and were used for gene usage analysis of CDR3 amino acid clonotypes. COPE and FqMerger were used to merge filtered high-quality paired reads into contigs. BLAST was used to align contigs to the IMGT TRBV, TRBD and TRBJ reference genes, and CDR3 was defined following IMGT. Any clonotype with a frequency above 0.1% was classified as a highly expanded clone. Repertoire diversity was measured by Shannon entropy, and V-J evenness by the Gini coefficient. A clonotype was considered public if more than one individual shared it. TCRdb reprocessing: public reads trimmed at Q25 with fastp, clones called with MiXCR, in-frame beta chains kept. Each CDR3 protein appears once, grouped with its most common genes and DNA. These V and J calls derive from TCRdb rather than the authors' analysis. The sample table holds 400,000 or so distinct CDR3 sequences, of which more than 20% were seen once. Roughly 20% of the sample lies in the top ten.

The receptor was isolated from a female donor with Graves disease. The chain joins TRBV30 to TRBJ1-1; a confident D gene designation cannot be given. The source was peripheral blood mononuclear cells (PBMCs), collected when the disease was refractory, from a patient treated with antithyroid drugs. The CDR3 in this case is CAWSLLRNTEAFF. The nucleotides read TGTGCCTGGAGTTTACTGAGGAACACTGAAGCTTTCTTT.